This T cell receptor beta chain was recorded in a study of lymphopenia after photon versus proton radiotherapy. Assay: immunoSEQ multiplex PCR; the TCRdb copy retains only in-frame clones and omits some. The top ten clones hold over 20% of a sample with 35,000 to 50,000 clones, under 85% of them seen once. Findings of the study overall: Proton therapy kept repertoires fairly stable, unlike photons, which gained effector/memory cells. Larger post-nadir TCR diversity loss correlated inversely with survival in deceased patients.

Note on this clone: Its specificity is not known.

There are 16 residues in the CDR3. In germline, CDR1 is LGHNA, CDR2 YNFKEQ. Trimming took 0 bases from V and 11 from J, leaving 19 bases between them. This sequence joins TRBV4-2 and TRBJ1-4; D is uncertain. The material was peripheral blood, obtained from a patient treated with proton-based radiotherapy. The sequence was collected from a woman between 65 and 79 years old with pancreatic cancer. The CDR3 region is CASSQDPSVGYGKLFF. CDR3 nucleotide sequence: TGTGCCAGCAGCCAAGATCCTAGCGTTGGGTATGGCAAACTGTTTTTT.